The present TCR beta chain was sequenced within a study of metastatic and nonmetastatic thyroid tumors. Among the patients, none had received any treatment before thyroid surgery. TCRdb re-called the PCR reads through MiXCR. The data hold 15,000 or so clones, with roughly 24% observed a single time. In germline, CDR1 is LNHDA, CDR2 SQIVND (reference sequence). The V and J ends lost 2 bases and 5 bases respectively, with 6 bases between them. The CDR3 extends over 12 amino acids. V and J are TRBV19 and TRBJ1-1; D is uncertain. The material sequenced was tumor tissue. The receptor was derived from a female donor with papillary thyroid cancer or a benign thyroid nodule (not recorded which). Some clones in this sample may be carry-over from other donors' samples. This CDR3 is CASSIYGTEAFF. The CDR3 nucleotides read TGTGCCAGTAGTATATACGGTACTGAAGCTTTCTTT.